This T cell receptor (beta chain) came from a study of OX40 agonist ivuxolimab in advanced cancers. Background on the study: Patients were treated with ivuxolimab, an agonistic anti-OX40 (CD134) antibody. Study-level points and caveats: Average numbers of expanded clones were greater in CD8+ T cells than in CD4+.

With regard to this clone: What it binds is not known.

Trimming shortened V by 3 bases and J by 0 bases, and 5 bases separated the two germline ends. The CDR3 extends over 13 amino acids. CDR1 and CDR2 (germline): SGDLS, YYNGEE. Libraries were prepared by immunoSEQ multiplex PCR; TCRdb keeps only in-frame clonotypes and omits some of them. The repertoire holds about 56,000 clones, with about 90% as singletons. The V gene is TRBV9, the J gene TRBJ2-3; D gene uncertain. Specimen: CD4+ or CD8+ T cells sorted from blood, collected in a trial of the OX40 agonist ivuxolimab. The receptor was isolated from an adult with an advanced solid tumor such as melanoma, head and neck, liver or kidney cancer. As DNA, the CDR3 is TGTGCCAGCAGCGCAACTAGCACAGATACGCAGTATTTT. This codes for CASSATSTDTQYF.